This T cell receptor (beta chain) emerged from a study of shared clonotypes between healthy human individuals. General study results and limits: Estimated clonotype richness was generally higher in naive than memory subsets.

This CDR3 is built from 15 residues. Germline assignment: CDR1 SGHTA and CDR2 FQGNSA. The V end was cut by 5 bases, the J end by 0 bases, with 11 bases between. Turning to this clone: Its antigen is still unknown.

Sequenced by immunoSEQ multiplex PCR; TCRdb stores in-frame clones only, minus some. The data contain roughly 2.4 million clones, 90% to 96% of them seen just once; the ten biggest clones take up more than 0.1%. Sequencing used naive CD4+ T cells sorted from blood. Regarding subset: CD45RA+ positively selected. This sequence joins TRBV7-2 and TRBJ1-3; no reliable D call. This sequence originates from a young man in good health. The CDR3 sequence: CASSQTITSGNTIYF. For the CDR3, the DNA is TGTGCCAGCAGCCAGACAATTACCTCTGGAAACACCATATATTTT.